This T cell receptor beta chain is drawn from a study of cytomegalovirus exposure and HLA in healthy donors (TCRdb year 2017). As for the study more broadly: According to an earlier analysis of 587 of the donors, about 179 million T cells yielded over 90 million unique TCR beta sequences and 276 Gb of sequence data. The genetic ancestry cluster associated with self-reported Caucasian donors included 81% of the 398 genotyped donors. The aim of the study was to test whether cataloging public T cell receptors could identify signatures of past pathogen exposure. An early release that covered roughly 600 HLA-typed donors contained approximately 320 gigabases of sequencing data and tens of millions of unique TCR sequences. Among 350 to 400 genotyped donors of the cohort, an average of approximately 240,000 unique TCR beta nucleotide sequences were sequenced per donor, around 20% of them non-productive. High-throughput TCR immunosequencing, statistical association of individual TCRs with disease status, and machine learning were combined to predict cytomegalovirus infection status. Donor age, sex, ethnicity and CMV serostatus were collected together with the repertoire data. Besides the first cohort of 666 subjects, a separate validation cohort made up of 120 different subjects was used. About five DR-DQ haplotypes were treated as single units for association and clustering because of strong linkage in the cohort. The study used immunosequencing to profile the T cell repertoires of more than 650 subjects and linked those repertoires to cytomegalovirus serostatus. A later genetic analysis used genome-wide SNP genotypes for about 60% of the roughly 670 donors, treating that subset as a discovery cohort. HLA typing covered class I and class II loci at four-digit resolution. The number of typed donors differed by locus: about 620-630 for A, B, C, DRB1 and DQB1; approximately 520 for DQA1; 606 for DPA1; and 400 to 480 for DPB1. Rather than using new phenotypic data, the later analysis identified candidate immune exposures from TCR beta sequences and from how often those sequences occurred across donors. All discovery cohort repertoires had been generated using a single sequencing platform. An earlier analysis of several hundred of the donors applied high-throughput TCR beta sequencing to assess whether each TCR beta V gene segment acted as functional or pseudogenic. A later analysis re-examined previously published TCR beta repertoires from roughly 720 donors and added high-resolution HLA genotyping to investigate patterns of TCR occurrence. Findings and caveats that apply to the study as a whole: Correlated functional status among segregating V segments might reflect linkage disequilibrium, but an unknown experimental factor could not be ruled out. Because the 87-base-pair reads could not distinguish some IMGT-functional V segments, including TRBV6-2 and TRBV6-3, those segments were excluded. According to a later analysis, TCR association rates differed among HLA loci, with DRB1 alleles showing the most associated TCRs and HLA-C alleles showing the fewest. A further reported finding was that TCR beta sequences accurately predicted the HLA-A and HLA-B alleles for most subjects in the first cohort. Most CMV-associated TCR beta chains appeared to be HLA-restricted in a later analysis, and the HLA associations seemed to be driven largely by CMV exposure. Assigning TCR associations to individual alleles was difficult when HLA alleles, especially DR and DQ, strongly co-occurred. Presence/absence analyses assumed roughly uniform sequencing depth across donors, an assumption that may not hold. CMV serostatus was the only immune exposure information available for the cohort. Several of the top co-occurrence clusters appeared to be linked to parvovirus B19, influenza, CMV and Epstein-Barr virus, according to a later analysis. Because HLA typing was missing for some donors at each locus, association tests included only the typed subset. A few of the identified cytomegalovirus-associated TCR beta chains were confirmed in vitro to be specific for cytomegalovirus antigens. Because counts were too low, 15 to 20 rarely observed V segments, including chromosome 9 orphons, were left out of the earlier analysis of 500 to 750 of the donors. A later analysis found that HLA-associated TCR beta chains were more clonally expanded and had lower generation probabilities than equally common non-associated chains. Only TCR beta chains were sequenced in this cohort, and the absence of alpha or paired-chain data limited detectable features. A cluster of highly shared sequence variants was judged likely to be a technical artifact of the sequencing pipeline. The authors suggested that the approach could potentially be generalized to other disease states and immunological phenotypes. Most TCR sequences were observed very rarely across donors, whereas some public TCRs were present in many individuals. In a later analysis, around 15,000 TCR beta sequences were associated with specific HLA alleles at a false discovery rate of 0.05. A total of 150 or so TCR beta chains were listed by the study as associated with cytomegalovirus. In an earlier analysis of about 600 of the donors, most TCR beta V segments appeared in productive rearrangements about 87% or about 30% of the time, broadly matching IMGT annotations. According to a later genetic analysis, donors in an Asian-associated ancestry cluster had fewer N-insertions in productive TCRs than the approximately 670-donor mean. A later genetic analysis associated a missense DCLRE1C variant with V-gene and J-gene trimming of TCR beta chains, and an independent cohort replicated the association. The classifier was reported to diagnose cytomegalovirus status with high specificity and sensitivity in both the original cohort and the validation cohort.

From a lookup of the germline V gene, CDR1 and CDR2 are MGHDK and SYGVNS. Trimming takes 5 bases off V and 0 bases off J; junction bases not matched to a gene: 11. The CDR3, cysteine through phenylalanine, is 18 amino acids long. This entry keeps only the CDR3 DNA: 54 bases, framed from base 1. On this clone itself: Its target antigen remains unknown. No base quality information exists; no much larger clone differs at one position.

Libraries were built with the immunoSEQ multiplex PCR assay. For the multiplex PCR, a mixture combining 60 forward primers for TCR Vbeta segments and 13 reverse primers for TCR Jbeta segments was used. The CDR3 region of rearranged TCR beta genes was amplified from genomic DNA by a multiplex PCR assay. The amplified TCR beta libraries were sequenced on the Illumina HiSeq System as 87-base-pair reads. In the authors' own workflow: In a later analysis, some 80 million unique TCR beta chains were counted across the roughly 610 repertoires, and roughly 11 million of these chains were shared by at least two donors. A nearest-neighbor algorithm error-corrected the raw reads and collapsed the reads into unique sequences, merging closely related sequences to remove PCR and sequencing errors. Alignment of CDR3 sequences to IMGT reference sequences was used to assign V, D and J gene segments. For a sequence to be retained, a match of at least six nucleotides was required to both a V gene segment and a J gene segment. A rearrangement was called productive if the CDR3 had no stop codons and remained in frame with V and J, and every other rearrangement was called non-productive. CDR3 was defined by IMGT convention, running from the second conserved V-encoded cysteine to the conserved J-encoded phenylalanine. Sequences without an unambiguous match to a single V gene segment were excluded from the earlier analysis of 450 to 750 of the donors. In an earlier analysis of 500 to 750 of the donors, V segments were called functional above 56.7% productive rearrangements and were called segregating when the between-donor standard deviation exceeded 5%. A statistical classification framework was built for diagnosing cytomegalovirus status from the catalog of TCR beta chain sequences. V and J gene assignment, in a later analysis, came from comparing TCR nucleotide sequences with IMGT/GENE-DB human TR gene sequences. Using the TCRdist pipeline, a later analysis assigned CDR3 sequences along with most-parsimonious VDJ recombination scenarios. In a later analysis, every TCR beta chain was defined by the combination of its CDR3 amino acid sequence and its V-gene family, and reads without a unique V-gene family were dropped. As a way to deal with suspected cross-contamination and a sequencing artifact, a later analysis dropped 500 to 700 nucleotide sequences that were highly shared and had low generation probability. In a later analysis, a clonal expansion index was calculated for each public chain from normalized within-repertoire ranks of inferred template counts. In a later analysis, generation probabilities were computed with a VDJ recombination model fitted to out-of-frame rearrangements, and the resulting probabilities were checked against IGoR. A later analysis scored TCR-TCR, TCR-HLA and TCR-CMV co-occurrence with hypergeometric tests, applying a repertoire-size bias correction to TCR pairs. In a later analysis, false discovery rates were estimated by permuting HLA or CMV assignments 20 times. In a later analysis, co-occurring TCRs were grouped with DBSCAN, and TCRdist sequence similarity was added when clustering was performed within HLA-allele-positive subsets. Repertoires with fewer than 30,000 or more than 120,000 public chains, plus five repertoires with anomalous nucleotide sharing, were excluded from co-occurrence clustering. TCRdb took this table from immuneACCESS and kept in-frame rearrangements with V and J called. Such tables lack part of the clones; where checked against another copy, unresolved V genes explain under half of the gap, and the rest is unexplained. That table supplies the V and J calls and clone size; D and trimming were determined from the DNA. This sample is represented by around 300,000 clones; more than 55% of them were singletons. Under 3% of the sample comes from the top ten.

The cohort consisted of more than 650 healthy bone marrow donors. At the time of sampling, every cohort member was nominally healthy, though immune exposures that went unrecorded were likely present. The donor was CMV seronegative and belonged to the group of 320 or so seronegative cohort members. A peripheral blood sample was collected from each donor, and TCR beta sequencing was performed on peripheral blood mononuclear cells. Genomic DNA extraction from the blood cell samples was performed with the Qiagen DNeasy Blood Extraction Kit. The clonotype originates from a female donor in good health and CMV-seronegative. This chain is built from TRBV25-1 and TRBJ2-1, with 9 bases in between that match TRBD2. The sample taken for sequencing was PBMCs. The sequenced DNA is TGTGCCAGCAGTCCCCCTTGGGGTAGCGGGAGCTCCTACAATGAGCAGTTCTTC. Its protein is CASSPPWGSGSSYNEQFF.